A single sample gave rise to the 29 T cell receptor beta chains below, sequenced in a study of Graves' ophthalmopathy and Graves' hyperthyroidism. Amplification of TCR beta CDR3 regions used RNA transcripts. HTBI primers served in a first-round RT-PCR, which a second-round multiplex PCR followed. TCRdb ran MiXCR on the multiplex PCR reads and lists one entry per CDR3 protein. The sample has over a million distinct CDR3 sequences; roughly two fifths are singletons. What was sequenced was peripheral blood or thyroid tissue (not recorded which). Source of these receptors: an adult man with Graves' hyperthyroidism.

This clonotype has a handful of counts. This chain links TRBV7-8 with TRBJ2-7; the match to TRBD1 covers 8 bases. Trimming took 5 bases from V and 0 from J; bases not matched to a gene: 9. CDR3 length: 16 amino acids. CDR1 and CDR2 (germline): SGHVS, FQNEAQ. CDR3 coding DNA: TGTGCCAGCAGCCGAAAACAGGGGGTGGACTCCTACGAGCAGTACTTC. Translated, it gives CASSRKQGVDSYEQYF.

There are a few counts of this clonotype. CDR3 loop: CASSSPENLDTQYF. The CDR3 DNA sequence: TGCGCCAGCAGCTCCCCGGAGAATTTAGATACGCAGTATTTT. This rearrangement joins TRBV5-1 to TRBJ2-3; no clear D gene. The germline V gene encodes CDR1 SGHRS and CDR2 YFSETQ. V lost 3 bases to trimming and J lost 5 bases, with 13 bases between them. The CDR3 runs 14 residues.

This chain joins TRBV7-2 and TRBJ2-7; TRBD2 matches at 8 bases. Unmatched junction bases numbered 6, after V lost 2 bases and J lost 0 bases. Germline values: CDR1 SGHTA, CDR2 FQGNSA. This CDR3 contains 16 residues. CDR3 amino acids: CASSLFPSGHSYEQYF. CDR3 bases: TGTGCCAGCAGCTTATTCCCTAGCGGGCACTCCTACGAGCAGTACTTC.

The rearrangement links TRBV10-1 to TRBJ2-5, with 9 bases that match TRBD2. The CDR3 spans 15 residues. The trim removed 1 base at V and 4 bases at J, leaving 4 bases unmatched. The V gene's germline CDR1 is WNHNN and CDR2 SYGVQD (reference sequence). The CDR3 DNA reads as TGCGCCAGCAGTGAGTGGCGGGAGGGTCGAGAGACCCAGTACTTC. This gives the protein CASSEWREGRETQYF.

J is TRBJ2-2 and V is TRBV10-3; D is possibly TRBD2 (5 bases). Trimming pared 10 bases from V and 6 bases from J, leaving 30 bases between. The CDR3 extends over 18 amino acids. Germline assignment: CDR1 ENHRY and CDR2 SYGVKD. This CDR3 is CATRSVERDLRIPGELFF. CDR3 sequence (DNA): TGTGCCACCCGATCAGTTGAACGGGATCTGAGGATTCCCGGGGAGCTGTTTTTT.

V gene TRBV15 combines with J gene TRBJ1-6, with TRBD1 identical over 7 bases. The V and J ends lost 2 bases and 6 bases, in that order; junction bases with no gene match: 4. The CDR3 extends over 15 amino acids. Germline V CDR1 and CDR2: LNHNV, YYDKDF (reference sequence). The CDR3 DNA sequence: TGTGCCACCAGCAGACCAGACAGGGCTAATTCACCCCTCCACTTT. This encodes CATSRPDRANSPLHF.

This clonotype has ten or more counts. The rearrangement joins TRBV28 to TRBJ1-3; 7 nucleotides agree with TRBD1. Germline CDR1 MDHEN, CDR2 SYDVKM. The CDR3 length is 13 residues. J lost 3 bases, V lost 11 bases, and 7 bases had no gene match. Written as DNA, the CDR3 is TGTGCCCTCGGGACAGACAGTGGAAACACCATATATTTT. Its translation is CALGTDSGNTIYF.

The chain has TRBV3-1 and TRBJ1-6; TRBD1 is a possible D gene (6 bases). This CDR3 is built from 15 residues. The ends were cut back, 5 bases at V and 7 bases at J, with 15 bases in the middle. Germline V CDR1 and CDR2: LGHDT, YNNKEL (reference sequence). The CDR3 region has the DNA TGTGCCAGCAGCTACCTGGCGGGGGCAAATTCACCCCTCCACTTT. This translates into CASSYLAGANSPLHF. The full variable domain, in which reference TRBV3-1 and TRBJ1-6 provide the parts outside the CDR3, is DTAVSQTPKYLVTQMGNDKSIKCEQNLGHDTMYWYKQDSKKFLKIMFSYNNKELIINETVPNRFSPKSPDKAHLNLHINSLELGDSAVYFCASSYLAGANSPLHFGNGTRLTVT.

This chain connects TRBV10-2 to TRBJ2-5; 7 bases line up with TRBD2. This CDR3 region has 14 residues. V lost 5 bases, J lost 4 bases, and 7 bases stayed unmatched. Germline CDR1 WSHSY, CDR2 SAAADI. The CDR3 protein is CASSISGLGETQYF. The CDR3 nucleotides read TGCGCCAGCAGTATTAGCGGGTTAGGAGAGACCCAGTACTTC.

This clonotype was seen many times. The J gene is TRBJ2-7, the V gene TRBV20-1; 9 bases are shared with TRBD2. The length of the CDR3 is 14 residues. Unmatched junction bases numbered 11, after V lost 6 bases and J lost 5 bases. Germline V gives CDR1 DFQATT, CDR2 SNEGSKA (reference sequence). The CDR3 sequence is CSATRLAAVDEQYF. The CDR3 DNA reads TGCAGTGCCACGCGACTAGCGGCTGTCGACGAGCAGTACTTC.

The chain recombines TRBV7-9 with TRBJ1-6; D unclear. The germline gives CDR1 SEHNR, CDR2 FQNEAQ (reference sequence). The CDR3 covers 15 residues. V was shortened by 2 bases and J by 4 bases, with 9 bases between the two germline ends. The CDR3 nucleotides are TGTGCCAGCAGCTTATTCGCCTCTTATAATTCACCCCTCCACTTT. Translation: CASSLFASYNSPLHF. The complete variable domain, with remaining parts taken from reference TRBV7-9 and TRBJ1-6, reads DTGVSQNPRHKITKRGQNVTFRCDPISEHNRLYWYRQTLGQGPEFLTYFQNEAQLEKSRLLSDRFSAERPKGSFSTLEIQRTEQGDSAMYLCASSLFASYNSPLHFGNGTRLTVT.

This clonotype was observed once. The chain combines TRBV11-2 with TRBJ2-2; perhaps D is TRBD1 or TRBD2 (5 bases each). CDR1 is SGHAT, CDR2 FQNNGV, per germline. The CDR3 length is 16 residues. V was pared by 6 bases and J by 4 bases, with 18 bases between. CDR3 sequence reads: CASRGVAVWSTGELFF. In DNA, the CDR3 is TGTGCCAGCAGGGGGGTCGCGGTTTGGAGCACCGGGGAGCTGTTTTTT.

This clonotype came up many times. This rearrangement joins TRBV5-1 to TRBJ1-5; TRBD1 might be the D (5 bases). The CDR3 runs to 14 residues. Looked up from germline, CDR1 is SGHRS and CDR2 is YFSETQ. With 5 bases removed from V and 6 bases from J, the gap between germline ends came to 15 bases. The CDR3 DNA is TGCGCCAGCAGTATGGAAGGGCAGGGTCAGCCCCAGCATTTT. It translates to CASSMEGQGQPQHF. Filled out from reference TRBV5-1 and TRBJ1-5, the complete variable domain reads KAGVTQTPRYLIKTRGQQVTLSCSPISGHRSVSWYQQTPGQGLQFLFEYFSETQRNKGNFPGRFSGRQFSNSRSEMNVSTLELGDSALYLCASSMEGQGQPQHFGDGTRLSIL.

V and J are TRBV25-1 and TRBJ1-6, with 9 bases matching TRBD1. V lost 7 bases, J lost 10 bases, and 14 bases stayed unmatched. CDR3 length: 16 residues. Looked up from germline, CDR1 is MGHDK and CDR2 is SYGVNS. The CDR3 sequence is CASTQGPDRGGSPLHF. The DNA of the CDR3 is TGTGCCAGCACCCAAGGCCCGGACAGGGGAGGCTCACCCCTCCACTTT.

In its sample, this clonotype was seen many times. The gene calls are TRBV9 and TRBJ2-7; D is unclear. The CDR3 has 15 amino acids. Trimming took off 1 base at V and 6 bases at J, with 17 bases between the two ends. Germline V gives CDR1 SGDLS, CDR2 YYNGEE. CDR3 in amino acids: CASSVTPSLYGEQYF. The CDR3 coding sequence is TGTGCCAGCAGCGTAACCCCCAGCCTCTACGGCGAGCAGTACTTC. Variable domain in full (rest from reference TRBV9 and TRBJ2-7): DSGVTQTPKHLITATGQRVTLRCSPRSGDLSVYWYQQSLDQGLQFLIQYYNGEERAKGNILERFSAQQFPDLHSELNLSSLELGDSALYFCASSVTPSLYGEQYFGPGTRLTVT.

The chain employs TRBV5-1 and TRBJ1-2; D gene ambiguous. The CDR3 consists of 15 residues. Germline CDR1 SGHRS, CDR2 YFSETQ. The V gene lost 4 bases and the J gene lost 8 bases, with 21 bases spanning the gap. The CDR3 loop reads CASSPPSGLVGGYTF. The CDR3 region has the DNA TGCGCCAGCAGCCCACCGTCGGGTCTGGTGGGAGGCTACACCTTC.

This clonotype was seen a handful of times. An end of the junction does not agree with germline; a read error may underlie this. The rearrangement uses TRBV14 and TRBJ1-1; no definite D call. Germline values: CDR1 SGHDN, CDR2 FVKESK. This CDR3 region has 13 residues. CDR3 in amino acids: CASGQGRRAEAFF. The CDR3 bases are TGTGCCAGCGGCCAAGGCCGGCGCGCTGAAGCTTTCTTT. Looking up the rest from reference TRBV14 and TRBJ1-1 gives the full variable domain: EAGVTQFPSHSVIEKGQTVTLRCDPISGHDNLYWYRRVMGKEIKFLLHFVKESKQDESGMPNNRFLAERTGGTYSTLKVQPAELEDSGVYFCASGQGRRAEAFFGQGTRLTVV.

This clonotype has only a few counts. CDR3 sequence (DNA): TGTGCCAGCAGCTTGGTGCCCATAACGACCTACGAGCAGTACTTC. This encodes CASSLVPITTYEQYF. This chain uses TRBV11-2 with TRBJ2-7; D is unclear. The germline V gene has CDR1 SGHAT and CDR2 FQNNGV. The CDR3 loop spans 15 amino acids. Trimming took 3 bases from V and 2 from J, leaving 14 bases between them. The full variable domain, in which reference TRBV11-2 and TRBJ2-7 provide the parts outside the CDR3, is EAGVAQSPRYKIIEKRQSVAFWCNPISGHATLYWYQQILGQGPKLLIQFQNNGVVDDSQLPKDRFSAERLKGVDSTLKIQPAKLEDSAVYLCASSLVPITTYEQYFGPGTRLTVT.

The V gene is TRBV5-4, the J gene TRBJ2-7; a possible D gene is TRBD2 (5 bases). Germline CDR1 is SGHNT and CDR2 is YYREEE (reference sequence). CDR3 length: 15 residues. The ends were cut back, 5 bases at V and 2 bases at J, with 17 bases in the middle. The CDR3 DNA reads as TGTGCCAGCAGTCCAGGCGGACTTAAAACCTACGAGCAGTACTTC. Its protein product is CASSPGGLKTYEQYF.

Comment on this clonotype: A much larger clone lies one base from this, so it may be a read error. The chain links TRBV7-2 to TRBJ1-2, with 8 positions matching TRBD1. The trim removed 1 base at V and 8 bases at J, leaving 9 bases unmatched. Germline V gene lookup returns CDR1 SGHTA and CDR2 FQGNSA. CDR3 size: 15 residues. CDR3 protein: CASSLVAGGATGYTF. In DNA, the CDR3 is TGTGCCAGCAGCTTAGTGGCAGGGGGCGCAACGGGCTACACCTTC.

This clonotype was seen only once. One base away lies a much larger clone, so this may be a sequencing read error. V gene TRBV25-1 combines with J gene TRBJ1-1, with D maybe TRBD1 (6 bases). The CDR3 length is 16 residues. Trimming left V 6 bases short and J 5 bases short, with 22 bases between. The germline gives CDR1 MGHDK, CDR2 SYGVNS. The CDR3 DNA is TGTGCCAGCAGCTTATCAAACGGACAGTGGGGGACTGAAGCTTTCTTT. Translation: CASSLSNGQWGTEAFF.

In its sample, this clonotype was seen many times. The chain employs TRBV7-8 and TRBJ2-2; maybe TRBD1 (6 bases). Germline CDR1 SGHVS, CDR2 FQNEAQ. CDR3 size: 15 residues. V was clipped by 8 bases and J by 0 bases, with 13 bases between them. The CDR3 sequence is CASGHRDTNTGELFF. The CDR3 DNA sequence: TGTGCCAGCGGCCACCGGGACACGAACACCGGGGAGCTGTTTTTT. The full variable domain, completed using reference TRBV7-8 and TRBJ2-2, is GAGVSQSPRYKVAKRGQDVALRCDPISGHVSLFWYQQALGQGPEFLTYFQNEAQLDKSGLPSDRFFAERPEGSVSTLKIQRTQQEDSAVYLCASGHRDTNTGELFFGEGSRLTVL.

The rearrangement joins TRBV9 to TRBJ1-4, with D possibly being TRBD1 (5 bases). This CDR3 contains 14 residues. The germline V and J ends were trimmed by 3 bases and 8 bases, with 14 bases remaining between them. CDR1 is SGDLS, CDR2 YYNGEE, per germline. CDR3 coding DNA: TGTGCCAGCAGCGCCAGCGGGGGTGGAGAAAAACTGTTTTTT. The encoded protein is CASSASGGGEKLFF.

V and J are TRBV29-1 and TRBJ2-7, with 10 nucleotides matching TRBD1. The CDR3 is made up of 14 amino acids. Germline CDR1 and CDR2: SQVTM and ANQGSEA. The J segment lost 7 bases and the V segment lost 6 bases, leaving 12 bases of the junction unmatched. DNA of the CDR3: TGCAGCGTCGCCCCAGGGACAGGGGTGGGGGAGCAGTACTTC. Its translation: CSVAPGTGVGEQYF.

This clonotype was detected ten times or more. This sequence joins TRBV9 and TRBJ2-6; D gene unclear. The V end was cut by 4 bases, the J end by 1 base, with 12 bases between. The V gene's germline CDR1 is SGDLS and CDR2 YYNGEE. The CDR3 runs to 16 residues. Written as DNA, the CDR3 is TGTGCCAGCAGCTTGAGGCCGGTTTCTGGGGCCAACGTCCTGACTTTC. Translation: CASSLRPVSGANVLTF.

As regards this clonotype: Since a much larger clone is just one base distant, this may be a read error. The V gene is TRBV2, the J gene TRBJ2-5, with 13 bases fitting TRBD2. Looked up from germline, CDR1 is SNHLY and CDR2 is FYNNEI. The CDR3 loop spans 16 amino acids. DNA for the CDR3: TGTGCCGGCAGTGAAGGGACTAGCGGGGCCCAAGAGACCCAGTACTTC. This codes for CAGSEGTSGAQETQYF. The full variable domain, completed using reference TRBV2 and TRBJ2-5, is EPEVTQTPSHQVTQMGQEVILRCVPISNHLYFYWYRQILGQKVEFLVSFYNNEISEKSEIFDDQFSVERPDGSNFTLKIRSTKLEDSAMYFCAGSEGTSGAQETQYFGPGTRLLVL.

There are many counts of this clonotype. J is TRBJ2-7 and V is TRBV20-1, with D possibly TRBD1 on 5 matching bases. Germline CDR1 is DFQATT and CDR2 is SNEGSKA (reference sequence). Trimming removed 1 base from V and 0 bases from J, with 16 bases in between. This CDR3 region has 16 residues. CDR3 sequence: CSARGGLGLSSYEQYF. The CDR3 nucleotides read TGCAGTGCTAGAGGGGGCTTGGGTCTAAGCTCCTACGAGCAGTACTTC.

A remark on this clonotype: At one end, the junction sequence differs from germline, possibly due to a read error. The chain couples TRBV2 to TRBJ1-3; a possible D gene is TRBD1 (6 bases). The CDR3 runs 14 residues. Germline CDR1 reads SNHLY; CDR2 reads FYNNEI. As DNA, the CDR3 is TGTGCCATCAGTGAGGGACAACTGAGAAACACCATATATTTT. Its protein product is CAISEGQLRNTIYF. The variable domain in full, with the rest retrieved from reference TRBV2 and TRBJ1-3, is EPEVTQTPSHQVTQMGQEVILRCVPISNHLYFYWYRQILGQKVEFLVSFYNNEISEKSEIFDDQFSVERPDGSNFTLKIRSTKLEDSAMYFCAISEGQLRNTIYFGEGSWLTVV.

There are many counts of this clonotype. The genes are TRBV19 and TRBJ1-1; D gene ambiguous. V lost 8 bases, J lost 8 bases, and 21 bases lay in between. Germline V gives CDR1 LNHDA, CDR2 SQIVND (reference sequence). The CDR3 sequence is 14 residues long. CDR3 in DNA: TGTGCCAGTTCAGAGGCGGTTGGGCCAGCAGAAGCTTTCTTT. This sequence encodes CASSEAVGPAEAFF.